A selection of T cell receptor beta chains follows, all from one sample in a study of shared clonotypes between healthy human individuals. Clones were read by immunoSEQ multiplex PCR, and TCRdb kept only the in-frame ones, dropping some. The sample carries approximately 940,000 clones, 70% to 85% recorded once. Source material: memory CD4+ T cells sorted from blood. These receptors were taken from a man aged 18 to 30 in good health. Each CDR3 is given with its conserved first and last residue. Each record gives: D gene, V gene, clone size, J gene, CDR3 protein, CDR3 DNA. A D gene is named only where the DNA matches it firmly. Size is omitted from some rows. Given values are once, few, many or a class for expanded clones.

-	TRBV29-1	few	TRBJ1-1	CSVEGGAFF	TGCAGCGTTGAGGGGGGAGCTTTCTTT
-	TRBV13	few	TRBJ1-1	CASSPWGLGTNTEAFF	TGTGCCAGCAGCCCCTGGGGCCTAGGGACGAACACTGAAGCTTTCTTT
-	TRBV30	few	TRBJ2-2	CAWGSPQTGNTGELFF	TGTGCCTGGGGTTCTCCCCAGACAGGGAACACCGGGGAGCTGTTTTTT
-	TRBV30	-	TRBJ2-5	CAWIGVFGTQYF	TGTGCCTGGATAGGAGTTTTTGGGACCCAGTACTTC
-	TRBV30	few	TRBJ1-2	CAWSDSGYTF	TGTGCCTGGAGTGATTCTGGCTACACCTTC
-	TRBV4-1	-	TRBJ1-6	CASSQEGGMTYNSPLHF	TGCGCCAGCAGCCAAGAAGGAGGGATGACCTATAATTCACCCCTCCACTTT
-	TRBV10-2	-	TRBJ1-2	CASSPDAVVGGYTF	TGCGCCAGCAGCCCGGACGCCGTAGTTGGGGGCTACACCTTC
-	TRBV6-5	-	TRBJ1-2	CASSIMGERGYTF	TGTGCCAGCAGTATCATGGGGGAGCGAGGCTACACCTTC
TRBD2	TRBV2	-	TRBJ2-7	CASTPGGRWVHEQYF	TGTGCCAGCACCCCGGGGGGGCGCTGGGTACACGAGCAGTACTTC
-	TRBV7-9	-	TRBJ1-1	CASSSIWTEAFF	TGTGCCAGCAGCTCCATTTGGACTGAAGCTTTCTTT
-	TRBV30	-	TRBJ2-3	CAWSAGGGITDTQYF	TGTGCCTGGAGCGCCGGCGGAGGGATCACAGATACGCAGTATTTT
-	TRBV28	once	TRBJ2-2	CASSYRGRSTLTGELFF	TGTGCCAGCAGTTATCGGGGCCGTTCTACCTTAACCGGGGAGCTGTTTTTT
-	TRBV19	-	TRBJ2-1	CASSIWGSSSYNEQFF	TGTGCCAGTAGTATATGGGGGTCCAGCTCCTACAATGAGCAGTTCTTC
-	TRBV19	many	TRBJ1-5	CASSPKKDSYQPQHF	TGTGCCAGTAGTCCCAAAAAGGATTCCTATCAGCCCCAGCATTTT
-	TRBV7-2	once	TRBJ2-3	CASRLPVTDTQYF	TGTGCCAGCAGGCTCCCGGTCACAGATACGCAGTATTTT
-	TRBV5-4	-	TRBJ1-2	CASSRSWGQSYTF	TGTGCCAGCAGCCGGTCGTGGGGACAAAGCTACACCTTC
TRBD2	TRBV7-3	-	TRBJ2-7	CASSSTSGGPLEQYF	TGTGCCAGCAGCTCGACTAGCGGGGGGCCCCTCGAGCAGTACTTC
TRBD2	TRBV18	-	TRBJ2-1	CASSPPGLAGEQFF	TGTGCCAGCTCACCGCCGGGACTAGCGGGTGAGCAGTTCTTC
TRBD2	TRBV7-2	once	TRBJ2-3	CASSIQAQGGRNTQYF	TGTGCCAGCAGCATCCAGGCGCAGGGCGGGAGAAATACGCAGTATTTT
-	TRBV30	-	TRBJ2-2	CAWSPGDLGAGELFF	TGTGCCTGGAGCCCAGGGGATTTGGGAGCCGGGGAGCTGTTTTTT
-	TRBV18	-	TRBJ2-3	CASSPTMPQVTDTQYF	TGTGCCAGCTCACCAACGATGCCACAAGTCACAGATACGCAGTATTTT
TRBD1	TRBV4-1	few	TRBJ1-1	CASSQDRATGGLGTEAFF	TGCGCCAGCAGCCAAGATAGGGCCACAGGGGGCTTGGGCACTGAAGCTTTCTTT
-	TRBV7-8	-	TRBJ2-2	CASSLGLGPGELFF	TGTGCCAGCAGCTTAGGTCTGGGTCCCGGGGAGCTGTTTTTT
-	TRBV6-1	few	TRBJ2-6	CASSEDVISGANVLTF	TGTGCCAGCAGTGAAGACGTGATCTCTGGGGCCAACGTCCTGACTTTC
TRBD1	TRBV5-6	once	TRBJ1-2	CASSATGTVYGYTF	TGTGCCAGCAGCGCCACCGGGACAGTCTATGGCTACACCTTC
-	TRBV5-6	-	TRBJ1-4	CASSLEASGEKLFF	TGTGCCAGCAGCTTGGAAGCGTCGGGCGAAAAACTGTTTTTT
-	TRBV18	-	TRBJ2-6	CASSPVTGYSGANVLTF	TGTGCCAGCTCACCTGTGACAGGATACTCTGGGGCCAACGTCCTGACTTTC
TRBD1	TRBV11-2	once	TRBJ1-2	CASSFGWQGGYGYTF	TGTGCCAGCAGCTTCGGGTGGCAGGGGGGCTATGGCTACACCTTC
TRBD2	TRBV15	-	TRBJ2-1	CATSRDRGRGGYEQFF	TGTGCCACCAGCAGAGATCGTGGCCGGGGGGGCTATGAGCAGTTCTTC
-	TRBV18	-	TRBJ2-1	CASSPKWELYNEQFF	TGTGCCAGCTCACCAAAGTGGGAGCTCTACAATGAGCAGTTCTTC